The 32 T cell receptor beta chains reported below all come from one sample, sequenced in a study of blood T cells in healthy people across ages. A second PCR of roughly 7 to 11 cycles used a sample-barcoded 5' primer and a J-beta primer mix. MiXCR was run by TCRdb on the 5' RACE reads, yielding one entry per CDR3 protein. The sample lists 650,000 to 800,000 distinct CDR3 sequences; approximately 52% were seen once. Specimen: blood. The receptors originated from a woman of 80 years or more in good health.

This clonotype appeared once. Possible read error: a much larger clone is one base away. This chain uses TRBV29-1 with TRBJ1-2, with 8 positions matching TRBD1. Trimming removed 3 bases from V and 6 bases from J; junction bases left unmatched: 9. The length of the CDR3 is 14 residues. CDR1 SQVTM and CDR2 ANQGSEA come from the germline V gene. The CDR3 here is CSVEDRAQNDGYTF. DNA for the CDR3: TGCAGCGTTGAGGACAGGGCGCAGAACGATGGCTACACCTTC.

A remark on this clonotype: A read error may produce the germline difference seen at one junction end. The chain has TRBV7-2 and TRBJ1-1; D might be TRBD1 (6 bases). This CDR3 comprises 14 residues. Germline-derived CDR1 and CDR2 are SGHTA and FQGNSA. CDR3 DNA: TGTGCCAGCAGCTTGGGTCAGGGGAACGCTGAAGCTTTCTTT. It codes for CASSLGQGNAEAFF.

On this clonotype: A much larger clone lies a single base off, so this may be a read error. The chain employs TRBV3-1 and TRBJ2-7; possible D gene TRBD2, 6 bases. Trimming removed 5 bases from V and 7 bases from J, with 9 bases in between. Germline CDR1 is LGHDT and CDR2 is YNNKEL (reference sequence). This CDR3 spans 11 amino acids. The CDR3 DNA reads as TGTGCCAGCAGCGCTAGCGAGGAGCAGTACTTC. Amino acid sequence: CASSASEEQYF.

This clonotype was picked up many times. The chain is built from TRBV21-1 and TRBJ2-5; TRBD1 is the table's D call, not checked against the DNA. TRBV21-1 is a pseudogene. The CDR3 spans 15 residues. CDR3 DNA sequence: TGTGCCAGCACCTGGATGAAAAGGGGGGAAGAGACCCAGTACTTC. The encoded protein is CASTWMKRGEETQYF.

This chain uses TRBV10-3 with TRBJ2-7; 9 bases match TRBD1. Trimming cost V 3 bases and J 1 base; bases outside gene matches: 4. Per the germline V gene, CDR1 is ENHRY and CDR2 is SYGVKD. The CDR3 consists of 15 residues. This CDR3 is CAISDADRGSYEQYF. For the CDR3, the DNA is TGTGCCATCAGTGACGCCGACAGGGGGTCCTACGAGCAGTACTTC.

The chain is built from TRBV12-3 or TRBV12-4 and TRBJ1-1, with D unclear. The CDR3 totals 17 residues. Trimming removed 1 base from V and 4 bases from J, with 19 bases in between. The CDR3 protein is CASSLDSTSSWRTEAFF. CDR3 in DNA: TGTGCCAGCAGTTTAGACAGCACCTCGTCGTGGCGCACTGAAGCTTTCTTT.

The genes are TRBV6-6 and TRBJ1-5; no firm D call. The CDR3 has 12 amino acids. V was shortened by 0 bases and J by 9 bases, with 6 bases between the two germline ends. Looked up from germline, CDR1 is MNHNY and CDR2 is SVGAGI (reference sequence). CDR3 loop: CASSYSSSPQHF. CDR3 DNA sequence: TGTGCCAGCAGTTACTCGAGTTCGCCCCAGCATTTT.

Ten or more counts support this clonotype. V usage is TRBV29-1 and J usage is TRBJ2-3; 11 bases are shared with TRBD1. The CDR3 length is 15 residues. Germline-derived CDR1 and CDR2 are SQVTM and ANQGSEA. V dropped 7 bases and J dropped 2; count of bases not matched to a gene: 8. The CDR3 sequence: CSATGTGGPTDTQYF. CDR3 coding DNA: TGCAGCGCCACCGGGACAGGGGGACCCACAGATACGCAGTATTTT.

V gene TRBV6-5 combines with J gene TRBJ1-5, with D tentatively TRBD1 (5 bases). Germline CDR1 MNHEY, CDR2 SVGAGI. Trimming shortened V by 5 bases and J by 3 bases, and 11 bases separated the two germline ends. This CDR3 comprises 14 residues. The CDR3, as DNA: TGTGCCAGCAGTCATTACAGGACCAATCAGCCCCAGCATTTT. Its translation: CASSHYRTNQPQHF.

CDR3 sequence (DNA): TGTGCCAGCAGTGTGAACAGGAACACTGAAGCTTTCTTT. Translated: CASSVNRNTEAFF. This rearrangement joins TRBV27 to TRBJ1-1, with D hard to call. There are 13 residues in the CDR3. Trimming took off 5 bases at V and 1 base at J, with 8 bases between the two ends. Germline V gene data show CDR1 as MNHEY and CDR2 as SMNVEV (reference sequence).

There are many counts of this clonotype. The chain employs TRBV6-5 and TRBJ2-6; D remains unclear. Germline lookup yields CDR1 MNHEY and CDR2 SVGAGI. The CDR3 covers 15 residues. Between the trimmed V and J ends, which lost 2 bases and 3 bases, there was a span of 8 bases. CDR3 sequence: CASSYKRSGANVLTF. CDR3 DNA sequence: TGTGCCAGCAGTTACAAGCGCAGTGGGGCCAACGTCCTGACTTTC.

The chain uses TRBV10-3 and TRBJ1-2; 8 bases are shared with TRBD1. CDR1 and CDR2 (germline): ENHRY, SYGVKD. CDR3 length equals 15 residues. V shed 6 bases and J 2 bases; nucleotides not matched to a gene: 8. The DNA for the CDR3 is TGTGCCATCAGGACCATAAGGACAGGGAACTATGGCTACACCTTC. This encodes CAIRTIRTGNYGYTF.

As regards this clonotype: One base away lies a much larger clone, so this may be a sequencing read error. The chain is built from TRBV5-1 and TRBJ2-1; D is undetermined. This CDR3 region has 12 residues. CDR1 is SGHRS, CDR2 YFSETQ, per germline. V was trimmed by 4 bases and J by 9 bases, leaving 11 bases between them. This CDR3 reads CASSLSFTEQFF. The DNA for the CDR3 is TGCGCCAGCAGCCTGAGTTTCACTGAGCAGTTCTTC.

This clonotype came up many times. This sequence joins TRBV30 and TRBJ2-6, with D unclear. The length of the CDR3 is 12 residues. Germline CDR1 reads GTSNPN; CDR2 reads SVGIG (reference sequence). Deletions cut 7 bases from V and 0 bases from J, with 4 bases between. CDR3 sequence: CAYYSGANVLTF. The CDR3 coding sequence is TGTGCCTACTACTCTGGGGCCAACGTCCTGACTTTC.

This clonotype was seen only a few times. The rearrangement joins TRBV14 to TRBJ1-2; the D gene is possibly TRBD1 (5 bases). Germline-derived CDR1 and CDR2 are SGHDN and FVKESK. Trimming stripped 4 bases from V and 4 bases from J, with 16 bases between. The CDR3 spans 15 residues. Here the CDR3 DNA reads TGTGCCAGCAGCCCGCAGCTTTGGCAGGGCTATGGCTACACCTTC. It codes for CASSPQLWQGYGYTF.

This clonotype was found once. CDR3 nucleotides: TGTGCCAGCAGTGGGTGGACTTCCTCCTACAATGAGCAGTACTTC. Translation gives CASSGWTSSYNEQYF. This chain links TRBV2 with TRBJ2-1; tentatively, D is TRBD2 (5 bases). With the DNA end fitting TRBJ2-7 better, the J assignment may be wrong. From germline, CDR1 is SNHLY and CDR2 FYNNEI. This CDR3 has 15 amino acids.

This clonotype was picked up many times. The chain joins TRBV7-3 to TRBJ2-3; D is unclear. V shed 1 base and J shed 3 bases, with 5 bases lying between them. CDR1 is SGHTA, CDR2 FQGTGA, per germline. The CDR3 runs to 13 residues. The CDR3 loop reads CASSLSSTDTQYF. CDR3 nucleotide sequence: TGTGCCAGCAGCTTAAGCTCTACAGATACGCAGTATTTT.

This clonotype was found many times. V is TRBV27 and J is TRBJ1-1; D not resolved. V was pared by 6 bases and J by 1 base, with 3 bases between. The CDR3 contains 11 residues. Germline V gives CDR1 MNHEY, CDR2 SMNVEV (reference sequence). In DNA form, the CDR3 reads TGTGCCAGCAGCACGAACACTGAAGCTTTCTTT. It is translated as CASSTNTEAFF.

V gene TRBV11-1 combines with J gene TRBJ2-2, with 12 nucleotides matching TRBD2. Germline trimming cut 5 bases from V and 5 bases from J; bases unmatched to any gene: 9. The germline CDR1 and CDR2 sequences are SGHAT and FQDESV (reference sequence). The CDR3 runs to 17 residues. The CDR3 loop reads CASSQTSGSVGTGELFF. The CDR3 DNA reads TGTGCCAGCAGCCAGACTAGCGGGAGCGTCGGTACCGGGGAGCTGTTTTTT.

The chain is built from TRBV29-1 and TRBJ2-3, with D possibly being TRBD2 (5 bases). The CDR3 covers 12 residues. From germline, CDR1 is SQVTM and CDR2 ANQGSEA. Trimming pared 0 bases from V and 8 bases from J, leaving 9 bases between. The CDR3 nucleotides are TGCAGCGTTGAAGAACAGACTACTACGCAGTATTTT. Translation: CSVEEQTTTQYF.

This chain joins TRBV29-1 and TRBJ2-3, with 7 bases identical to TRBD2. Trimming removed 0 bases from V and 1 base from J; junction bases left unmatched: 10. Germline CDR1 and CDR2: SQVTM and ANQGSEA. The CDR3 sequence is 17 residues long. CDR3 DNA: TGCAGCGTTGAAGACGGGAAGAGCGGGGTCGGCACAGATACGCAGTATTTT. It encodes CSVEDGKSGVGTDTQYF.

The V and J genes are TRBV27 and TRBJ1-3; D gene uncertain. The CDR3 has 17 amino acids. The germline CDR1 and CDR2 sequences are MNHEY and SMNVEV (reference sequence). V was shortened by 5 bases and J by 0 bases, with 17 bases between the two germline ends. The DNA of the CDR3 is TGTGCCAGCAGTCCTCTCCCTCTAGGCGACTCTGGAAACACCATATATTTT. It yields the protein CASSPLPLGDSGNTIYF.

In its sample, this clonotype was seen many times. The rearrangement joins TRBV6-1 to TRBJ2-1, with D unclear. V was cut by 7 bases and J by 0 bases, with 13 bases left in between. Germline CDR1 reads MNHNS; CDR2 reads SASEGT. CDR3 length: 15 amino acids. The CDR3 sequence is CASTFPISSYNEQFF. CDR3 coding DNA: TGTGCCAGCACCTTTCCGATCAGCTCCTACAATGAGCAGTTCTTC.

The table lists this clonotype with a few counts. The gene calls are TRBV10-3 and TRBJ2-7; no firm D call. The CDR3 length is 11 residues. V was trimmed by 1 base and J by 3 bases, leaving 1 base between them. CDR1 is ENHRY, CDR2 SYGVKD, per germline. The CDR3 region is CAISEFYEQYF. Here the CDR3 DNA reads TGTGCCATCAGTGAGTTCTACGAGCAGTACTTC.

V gene TRBV20-1 combines with J gene TRBJ2-5; no definite D call. Between the trimmed V and J ends, which lost 5 bases and 5 bases, there was a span of 15 bases. CDR3 length: 13 amino acids. In germline, CDR1 is DFQATT, CDR2 SNEGSKA (reference sequence). The CDR3 sequence: CSALLVSGETQYF. CDR3 sequence (DNA): TGCAGTGCTCTCCTCGTATCCGGCGAGACCCAGTACTTC.

This clonotype was counted only a few times. The chain combines TRBV6-2 or TRBV6-3 with TRBJ1-5; a weak D match, TRBD1 (6 bases). V lost 0 bases and J 0 bases, leaving 9 bases between the germline ends. Looked up from germline, CDR1 is MNHEY and CDR2 is SVGEGT. The CDR3 sequence is 16 residues long. The CDR3 sequence: CASSYSGQHSNQPQHF. In DNA form, the CDR3 reads TGTGCCAGCAGTTACTCCGGACAGCATAGCAATCAGCCCCAGCATTTT.

Many counts were recorded for this clonotype. This chain connects TRBV29-1 to TRBJ2-1; D remains unclear. Trimming removed 6 bases from V and 9 bases from J, with 18 bases in between. This CDR3 is 13 amino acids long. The V gene's germline CDR1 is SQVTM and CDR2 ANQGSEA. CDR3 loop: CSVPKLLVGEQFF. DNA for the CDR3: TGCAGCGTCCCCAAGCTTCTAGTGGGTGAGCAGTTCTTC.

This clonotype occurred many times. An end of the junction differs from the germline gene, which may be a read error. The chain employs TRBV10-3 and TRBJ1-5, with D maybe TRBD1 (5 bases). Per germline, CDR1 ENHRY and CDR2 SYGVKD. The CDR3 totals 14 residues. The CDR3 reads CAFRDPGDNQPQHF. In nucleotides, the CDR3 is TGTGCCTTCAGGGATCCGGGCGACAATCAGCCCCAGCATTTT.

This clonotype was seen a handful of times. This chain connects TRBV29-1 to TRBJ2-4; D is unresolved. CDR3 size: 14 residues. In germline, CDR1 is SQVTM, CDR2 ANQGSEA. The germline V and J ends were trimmed by 3 bases and 0 bases, with 9 bases remaining between them. This chain's CDR3 is CSVEHQLAKNIQYF. The CDR3 DNA sequence: TGCAGCGTTGAGCATCAACTAGCCAAAAACATTCAGTACTTC.

This clonotype was observed a few times. The V gene is TRBV9, the J gene TRBJ2-7; TRBD2 matches at 8 bases. Germline V gene sequence: CDR1 SGDLS, CDR2 YYNGEE. CDR3 size: 16 residues. With V trimmed by 0 bases and J by 0 bases, 5 bases remained unmatched. The CDR3 DNA follows: TGTGCCAGCAGCGTAGCTTGGAGCGGGAGCTCCTACGAGCAGTACTTC. It translates to CASSVAWSGSSYEQYF.

This chain connects TRBV20-1 to TRBJ1-2; D not resolved. Trimming cost V 3 bases and J 8 bases, with 13 bases left between them. Germline CDR1 reads DFQATT; CDR2 reads SNEGSKA (reference sequence). This CDR3 has 12 amino acids. The CDR3: CSARGFENGYTF. The CDR3 DNA sequence: TGCAGTGCTAGGGGGTTTGAGAACGGCTACACCTTC.

This clonotype occurred many times. CDR3 amino acids: CASSQPLGRGGSSSYNEQFF. The CDR3 DNA sequence: TGTGCCAGCAGCCAGCCCTTGGGTAGAGGGGGGAGTAGCTCCTACAATGAGCAGTTCTTC. J is TRBJ2-1 and V is TRBV4-2; perhaps D is TRBD1 or TRBD2 (6 bases each). From germline, CDR1 is LGHNA and CDR2 YNFKEQ. The germline V and J ends were trimmed by 3 bases and 0 bases, with 24 bases remaining between them. The CDR3 covers 20 residues.